Each of the 25 T cell receptor beta chains below was sequenced from the same sample in a study of CD8 T cells in ankylosing spondylitis. MiXCR was run by TCRdb on the 5' RACE reads, yielding one entry per CDR3 protein. The repertoire holds a few hundred thousand distinct CDR3 sequences, with over 15% as singletons. Regarding the study as a whole: A TCR beta motif of several highly homologous variants seemed to mark ankylosing spondylitis blood.

These receptors' antigens are unknown. Material for sequencing was blood, either unsorted or a sorted T cell fraction (not recorded which). Receptors were obtained from a male donor with ankylosing spondylitis.

V gene TRBV20-1 combines with J gene TRBJ2-7; 7 positions match TRBD2. CDR3 length: 14 residues. The V segment lost 1 base and the J segment 2 bases; nucleotides outside the gene matches: 5. CDR1 and CDR2 from the germline V gene are DFQATT and SNEGSKA (reference sequence). CDR3 region: CSARGASGTYEQYF. CDR3 DNA: TGCAGTGCTAGAGGGGCTAGCGGCACCTACGAGCAGTACTTC.

This clonotype was detected only a few times. This chain connects TRBV13 to TRBJ2-1; TRBD2 aligns across 13 bases. The germline V gene has CDR1 PRHDT and CDR2 FYEKMQ (reference sequence). V dropped 0 bases and J dropped 5; count of bases not matched to a gene: 10. The CDR3 is 19 residues long. For the CDR3, the DNA is TGTGCCAGCAGCTTAGGATTACTAGCGGGGGGGCCAGTGGACAATGAGCAGTTCTTC. It translates to CASSLGLLAGGPVDNEQFF.

This clonotype was recorded a few times. The gene calls are TRBV5-1 and TRBJ2-1; 8 positions agree with TRBD2. The length of the CDR3 is 16 residues. CDR1 and CDR2 (germline): SGHRS, YFSETQ. With 0 bases clipped from V and 0 bases from J, the junction kept 2 bases outside the gene matches. CDR3 residues: CASSLAGGGSYNEQFF. The CDR3 DNA is TGCGCCAGCAGCTTGGCGGGGGGGGGCTCCTACAATGAGCAGTTCTTC.

This clonotype has a handful of counts. The gene calls are TRBV20-1 and TRBJ2-1; 16 bases are shared with TRBD2. The CDR3 is made up of 18 amino acids. Germline V lookup: CDR1 DFQATT, CDR2 SNEGSKA (reference sequence). Losses at the gene ends were 0 bases for V and 9 bases for J; bases not matched to a gene: 11. As DNA, the CDR3 is TGCAGTGCTAGAGATCCCGGGACTAGCGGGGGGGACTGGGGTGAGCAGTTCTTC. As protein: CSARDPGTSGGDWGEQFF.

This chain links TRBV4-3 with TRBJ2-7; D is unresolved. There are 14 residues in the CDR3. Germline loops: CDR1 LGHNA, CDR2 YSLEER. V lost 4 bases and J 4 bases, leaving 14 bases between the germline ends. As DNA, the CDR3 is TGCGCCAGCAGCCTGTCGCAGGTTTTTTACGAGCAGTACTTC. The encoded protein is CASSLSQVFYEQYF.

V usage is TRBV12-3 or TRBV12-4 and J usage is TRBJ2-7, with 7 bases identical to TRBD2. The CDR3 runs to 14 residues. V shed 1 base, J shed 4 bases, and the junction held 4 bases outside the gene matches. The CDR3 sequence: CASSLEAGRYEQYF. CDR3 DNA: TGTGCCAGCAGTTTAGAAGCGGGACGATACGAGCAGTACTTC.

The J gene is TRBJ2-5, the V gene TRBV5-1; D possibly corresponds to TRBD2 (5 bases). V was shortened by 0 bases and J by 5 bases, with 11 bases between the two germline ends. The germline V gene has CDR1 SGHRS and CDR2 YFSETQ. The CDR3 covers 14 residues. CDR3 amino acids: CASSLDTSSETQYF. The CDR3, as DNA: TGCGCCAGCAGCTTGGATACTAGTTCGGAGACCCAGTACTTC.

V and J are TRBV18 and TRBJ2-7; D is perhaps TRBD1 (6 bases). Germline CDR1 reads KGHSH; CDR2 reads LQKENI. Trimming removed 3 bases from V and 7 bases from J, with 13 bases in between. This CDR3 has 13 residues. This CDR3 reads CASSPPLRGEQYF. The CDR3 DNA reads TGTGCCAGCTCACCTCCGCTGAGGGGGGAGCAGTACTTC.

The rearrangement uses TRBV7-9 and TRBJ1-3; D gene uncertain. Trimming shortened V by 7 bases and J by 1 base, and 2 bases separated the two germline ends. CDR3 length equals 11 residues. CDR1 and CDR2 (germline): SEHNR, FQNEAQ (reference sequence). CDR3 loop: CASTSGNTIYF. The CDR3 DNA reads TGTGCCAGCACTTCTGGAAACACCATATATTTT.

This clonotype was seen ten or more times. The chain uses TRBV20-1 and TRBJ1-6; unclear D gene. The V end lost 0 bases, the J end lost 14 bases, and 14 bases lay between the germline ends. This CDR3 has 13 amino acids. CDR1 and CDR2 from the germline V gene are DFQATT and SNEGSKA (reference sequence). This chain's CDR3 is CSARDGRELALHF. CDR3 DNA sequence: TGCAGTGCTAGAGATGGGCGGGAATTGGCCCTCCACTTT.

The V gene is TRBV28, the J gene TRBJ1-3; 8 bases are a match to TRBD1. The CDR3 extends over 16 amino acids. CDR1 is MDHEN, CDR2 SYDVKM, per germline. Losses at the gene ends were 1 base for V and 3 bases for J; bases not matched to a gene: 5. CDR3 DNA sequence: TGTGCCAGCAGTTTATCCACCGGGACAGGTGGAAACACCATATATTTT. This gives the protein CASSLSTGTGGNTIYF. The full variable domain, rest sourced from reference TRBV28 and TRBJ1-3, is DVKVTQSSRYLVKRTGEKVFLECVQDMDHENMFWYRQDPGLGLRLIYFSYDVKMKEKGDIPEGYSVSREKKERFSLILESASTNQTSMYLCASSLSTGTGGNTIYFGEGSWLTVV.

This clonotype was detected a few times. The chain carries TRBV27 and TRBJ1-1; weak D call: TRBD1 (5 bases). This CDR3 comprises 15 residues. The germline CDR1 and CDR2 sequences are MNHEY and SMNVEV (reference sequence). Trimming pared 8 bases from V and 1 base from J, leaving 17 bases between. The CDR3 DNA sequence: TGTGCCAGCCGTTCCCCGGGGCTTGGGAACACTGAAGCTTTCTTT. This codes for CASRSPGLGNTEAFF.

This clonotype occurred a few times. This chain uses TRBV6-1 with TRBJ1-6, with 7 bases fitting TRBD1. The V segment lost 7 bases and the J segment 9 bases; nucleotides outside the gene matches: 6. The CDR3 has 13 amino acids. Germline V gene lookup returns CDR1 MNHNS and CDR2 SASEGT. The CDR3 loop is CASTRDSRSPLHF. The CDR3 coding sequence is TGTGCCAGCACCAGGGACAGCCGTTCACCCCTCCACTTT.

The V and J genes are TRBV7-9 and TRBJ1-5; the match to TRBD1 covers 9 bases. Trimming took 5 bases from V and 4 from J; bases not matched to a gene: 3. The CDR3 extends over 14 amino acids. Germline V gene sequence: CDR1 SEHNR, CDR2 FQNEAQ (reference sequence). The CDR3 protein is CASSPQGANQPQHF. In nucleotides, the CDR3 is TGTGCCAGCAGCCCACAGGGGGCGAATCAGCCCCAGCATTTT. The variable domain in full, with the rest retrieved from reference TRBV7-9 and TRBJ1-5, is DTGVSQNPRHKITKRGQNVTFRCDPISEHNRLYWYRQTLGQGPEFLTYFQNEAQLEKSRLLSDRFSAERPKGSFSTLEIQRTEQGDSAMYLCASSPQGANQPQHFGDGTRLSIL.

This clonotype showed up just a few times. This chain joins TRBV12-3 or TRBV12-4 and TRBJ1-1; D remains unclear. The CDR3 is 14 residues long. Trimming removed 3 bases at V and 6 bases at J, with 14 bases between. The CDR3: CASSFEPLGAEAFF. CDR3 sequence (DNA): TGTGCCAGCAGTTTCGAGCCCTTGGGCGCTGAAGCTTTCTTT.

This clonotype appeared a few times. The chain combines TRBV27 with TRBJ2-2; 7 bases line up with TRBD1. The CDR3 consists of 16 residues. Germline-derived CDR1 and CDR2 are MNHEY and SMNVEV (reference sequence). V was clipped by 6 bases and J by 5 bases; unmatched bases: 12. The CDR3 nucleotides read TGTGCCAGCAGCCGGATGGGACAGATAAAAACCGGGGAGCTGTTTTTT. Protein sequence: CASSRMGQIKTGELFF.

There are many counts of this clonotype. The genes are TRBV20-1 and TRBJ1-1; D remains ambiguous. CDR1 and CDR2 (germline): DFQATT, SNEGSKA (reference sequence). V was trimmed by 7 bases and J by 5 bases, leaving 17 bases between them. CDR3 length: 13 residues. CDR3 amino acids: CSVLTLAPTEAFF. DNA for the CDR3: TGCAGTGTCTTGACACTCGCCCCTACTGAAGCTTTCTTT.

The chain joins TRBV20-1 to TRBJ2-3; D call uncertain. Between the trimmed V and J ends, which lost 3 bases and 1 base, there was a span of 14 bases. CDR1 and CDR2 from the germline V gene are DFQATT and SNEGSKA (reference sequence). The CDR3 runs 15 residues. The CDR3 DNA sequence: TGCAGTGCTAGCGGGCAGCCAGCGCGCACAGATACGCAGTATTTT. It yields the protein CSASGQPARTDTQYF.

The sample holds a few counts of this clonotype. The V and J genes are TRBV5-1 and TRBJ2-5, with a weak D call TRBD1 (6 bases). This CDR3 contains 14 residues. Trimming took off 4 bases at V and 0 bases at J, with 10 bases between the two ends. The V gene's germline CDR1 is SGHRS and CDR2 YFSETQ. In DNA, the CDR3 is TGCGCCAGCAGCCCACGGACAGACCAAGAGACCCAGTACTTC. This sequence encodes CASSPRTDQETQYF.

The chain uses TRBV29-1 and TRBJ1-4; possibly TRBD1 for D (6 bases). The CDR3 is made up of 12 amino acids. Germline V CDR1 and CDR2: SQVTM, ANQGSEA. Trimming left V 7 bases short and J 2 bases short, with 8 bases between. The CDR3 loop reads CSARGTNEKLFF. For the CDR3, the DNA is TGCAGCGCCAGGGGCACTAATGAAAAACTGTTTTTT. The full variable domain, its missing parts supplied by reference TRBV29-1 and TRBJ1-4, is SAVISQKPSRDICQRGTSLTIQCQVDSQVTMMFWYRQQPGQSLTLIATANQGSEATYESGFVIDKFPISRPNLTFSTLTVSNMSPEDSSIYLCSARGTNEKLFFGSGTQLSVL.

This clonotype appeared many times. The V gene is TRBV7-9, the J gene TRBJ2-3, with D tentatively TRBD1 (5 bases). The germline V gene encodes CDR1 SEHNR and CDR2 FQNEAQ (reference sequence). Trimming cost V 2 bases and J 0 bases, with 9 bases left between them. This CDR3 is 15 amino acids long. CDR3 loop: CASSLPRASTDTQYF. The CDR3 region has the DNA TGTGCCAGCAGCTTACCCAGGGCGAGCACAGATACGCAGTATTTT.

In its sample, this clonotype was seen once. The V gene is TRBV7-9, the J gene TRBJ2-3; 13 bases align to TRBD2. Germline values: CDR1 SEHNR, CDR2 FQNEAQ (reference sequence). The CDR3 runs to 17 residues. J lost 5 bases, V lost 4 bases, and 9 bases had no gene match. CDR3 bases: TGTGCCAGCAGCTACCCAGGACTAGCGGGAGAGAGAGATACGCAGTATTTT. Protein product: CASSYPGLAGERDTQYF.

V usage is TRBV20-1 and J usage is TRBJ1-4, with D possibly TRBD1 on 5 matching bases. This CDR3 region has 14 residues. V was shortened by 6 bases and J by 6 bases, with 17 bases between the two germline ends. Germline V lookup: CDR1 DFQATT, CDR2 SNEGSKA (reference sequence). This CDR3 reads CSACTTAVYEKLFF. Written as DNA, the CDR3 is TGCAGTGCCTGTACGACAGCGGTATATGAAAAACTGTTTTTT.

The V call is TRBV30, the J call TRBJ1-6, with 7 nucleotides matching TRBD1. With 5 bases clipped from V and 7 bases from J, the junction kept 5 bases outside the gene matches. Germline lookup yields CDR1 GTSNPN and CDR2 SVGIG (reference sequence). This CDR3 has 13 amino acids. CDR3 sequence: CAWGGQTNSPLHF. The CDR3 DNA reads TGTGCCTGGGGGGGACAGACCAATTCACCCCTCCACTTT.

The chain employs TRBV7-2 and TRBJ1-1; a possible D gene is TRBD1 (6 bases). The V end lost 1 base, the J end lost 6 bases, and 12 bases lay between the germline ends. Germline lookup yields CDR1 SGHTA and CDR2 FQGNSA. The CDR3 spans 14 residues. The CDR3 loop reads CASSLVLGGAEAFF. In DNA form, the CDR3 reads TGTGCCAGCAGCTTAGTGCTTGGGGGCGCTGAAGCTTTCTTT. Together with reference TRBV7-2 and TRBJ1-1, the CDR3 gives the full variable domain: GAGVSQSPSNKVTEKGKDVELRCDPISGHTALYWYRQSLGQGLEFLIYFQGNSAPDKSGLPSDRFSAERTGGSVSTLTIQRTQQEDSAVYLCASSLVLGGAEAFFGQGTRLTVV.